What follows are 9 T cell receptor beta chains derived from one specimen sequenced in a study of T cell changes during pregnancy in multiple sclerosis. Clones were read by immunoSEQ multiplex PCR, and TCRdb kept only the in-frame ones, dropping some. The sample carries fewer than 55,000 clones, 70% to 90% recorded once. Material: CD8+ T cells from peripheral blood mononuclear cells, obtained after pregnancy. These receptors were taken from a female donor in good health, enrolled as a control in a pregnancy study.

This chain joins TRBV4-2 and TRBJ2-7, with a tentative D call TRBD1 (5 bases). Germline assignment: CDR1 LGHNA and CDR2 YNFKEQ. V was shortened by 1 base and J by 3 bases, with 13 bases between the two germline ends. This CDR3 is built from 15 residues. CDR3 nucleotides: TGTGCCAGCAGCCAAGTCCAGGGCAGCGTCTACGAGCAGTACTTC. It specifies CASSQVQGSVYEQYF.

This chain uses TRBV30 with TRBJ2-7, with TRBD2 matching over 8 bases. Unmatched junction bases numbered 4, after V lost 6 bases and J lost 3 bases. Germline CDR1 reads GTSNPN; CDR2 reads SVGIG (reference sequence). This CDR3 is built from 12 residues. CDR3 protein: CACSGGDYEQYF. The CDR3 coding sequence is TGTGCCTGCAGCGGGGGAGACTACGAGCAGTACTTC.

The CDR3 region is CATQKGSYGYTF. For the CDR3, the DNA is TGTGCCACCCAGAAAGGGAGCTATGGCTACACCTTC. This sequence joins TRBV13 and TRBJ1-2, with unresolved D. The germline V gene has CDR1 PRHDT and CDR2 FYEKMQ (reference sequence). Trimming removed 10 bases at V and 4 bases at J, with 13 bases between. CDR3 length: 12 residues.

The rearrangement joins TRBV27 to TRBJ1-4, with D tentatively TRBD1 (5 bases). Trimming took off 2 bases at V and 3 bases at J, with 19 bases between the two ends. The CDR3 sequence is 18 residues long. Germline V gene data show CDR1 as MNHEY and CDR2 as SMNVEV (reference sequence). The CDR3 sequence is CASSLSRGDDSSNEKLFF. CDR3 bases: TGTGCCAGCAGTTTAAGTCGGGGGGATGACAGTTCTAATGAAAAACTGTTTTTT.

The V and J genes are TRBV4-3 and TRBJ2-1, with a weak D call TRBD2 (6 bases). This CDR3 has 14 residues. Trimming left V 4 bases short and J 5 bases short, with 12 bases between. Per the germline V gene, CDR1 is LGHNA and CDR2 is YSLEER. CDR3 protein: CASSRSSGDNEQFF. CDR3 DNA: TGCGCCAGCAGCCGTAGCTCGGGGGACAATGAGCAGTTCTTC.

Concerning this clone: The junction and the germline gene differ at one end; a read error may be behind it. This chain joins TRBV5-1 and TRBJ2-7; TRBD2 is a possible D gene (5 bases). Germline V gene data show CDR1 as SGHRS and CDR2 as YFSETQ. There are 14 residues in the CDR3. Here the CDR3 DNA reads TGTGCCAGCAGCTTGGCCGAGGGTTTGGGAGAGCAGTACTTC. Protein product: CASSLAEGLGEQYF.

This CDR3 is CASTLSWGLGNQPQHF. The CDR3 nucleotides read TGTGCCAGCACCCTCAGTTGGGGGCTGGGAAATCAGCCCCAGCATTTT. This rearrangement joins TRBV7-8 to TRBJ1-5, with D perhaps matching TRBD1 (6 bases). V was pared by 7 bases and J by 4 bases, with 20 bases between. Germline CDR1 reads SGHVS; CDR2 reads FQNEAQ. This CDR3 is 16 amino acids long.

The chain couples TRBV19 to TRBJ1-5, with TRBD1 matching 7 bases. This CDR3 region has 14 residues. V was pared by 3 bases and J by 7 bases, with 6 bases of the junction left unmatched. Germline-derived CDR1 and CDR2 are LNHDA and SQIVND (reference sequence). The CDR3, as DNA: TGTGCCAGTAGTATTGGCCAGGGGGGCCAGCCCCAGCATTTT. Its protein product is CASSIGQGGQPQHF.

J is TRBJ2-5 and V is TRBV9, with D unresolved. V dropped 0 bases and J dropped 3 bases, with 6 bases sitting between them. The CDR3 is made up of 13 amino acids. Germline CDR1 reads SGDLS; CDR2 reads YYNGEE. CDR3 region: CASSVGTKETQYF. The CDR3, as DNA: TGTGCCAGCAGCGTAGGAACTAAAGAGACCCAGTACTTC.